The clone carrying this TCR beta chain was seen once. The antigen remains unidentified. The data were obtained in a study of CD4+ T cells in melanoma. Libraries were prepared by immunoSEQ multiplex PCR; TCRdb keeps only in-frame clonotypes and omits some of them. Seen here are fewer than 150,000 clones, 92% observed once, and the top ten hold about 1.5%. Study-level points and caveats: CD8+ T cell, macrophage and B cell function reportedly correlated with neoantigen-specific CD4+ T cells. In melanoma, neoantigen-specific CD4+ T cells reportedly differed in differentiation state.

Trimming left V 0 bases short and J 8 bases short, with 5 bases between. There are 11 residues in the CDR3. Germline-derived CDR1 and CDR2 are SGHRS and YFSETQ. The sequence was obtained from a human donor with melanoma. The V call is TRBV5-1, the J call TRBJ1-2; D unclear. The CDR3 DNA sequence: TGCGCCAGCAGCTTGGACGCAGGCTACACCTTC. This encodes CASSLDAGYTF.